This TCR beta chain was retrieved from a study of shared clonotypes between healthy human individuals. Study-wide context: For every donor, three CD4 naive, three CD4 memory, two CD8 naive and one CD8 memory plates were used.

V was pared by 2 bases and J by 6 bases, with 2 bases of the junction left unmatched. Germline V gene lookup returns CDR1 MDHEN and CDR2 SYDVKM. This CDR3 has 15 residues. The material for each subset, its genomic DNA, was split evenly across several immunoSEQ plates. Assay used: immunoSEQ multiplex PCR; TCRdb lists only in-frame clones, some missing. The sample contains some 2,500,000 clones, 85% to 95% of which appear only once. Researchers partitioned CD4+ cells into CD45RA+ naive and CD45RA-negative memory subsets. The J gene is TRBJ2-2, the V gene TRBV28; 11 bases match TRBD1. Sequencing used naive CD4+ T cells from PBMCs. Noted subset: CD45RA+ positively selected. The clonotype originates from a man aged 18 to 30 in good health. Some clones in this sample may be carry-over from other donors' samples. The CDR3 coding sequence is TGTGCCAGCAGTTTAGGGACAGGGGGGCCCGGGGAGCTGTTTTTT. This sequence encodes CASSLGTGGPGELFF.